This T cell receptor beta chain comes out of a study of blood T cells in healthy people across ages. Findings and caveats of the study: Using unsorted PBMCs precluded a conclusive naive versus antigen-experienced comparison.

A J-beta primer mix and a sample-barcoded 5' primer were used in a second PCR of roughly 6 to 12 cycles. Researchers report that a template-switch adaptor with 12 random nucleotides tagged each cDNA molecule. MiXCR, applied by TCRdb to the 5' RACE reads, yields one record per CDR3 protein. The sample lists around 1.7 million distinct CDR3 sequences, 28% occurring once. This clonotype was seen a few times. The antigen is undetermined. The V and J ends lost 4 bases and 4 bases, in that order; junction bases with no gene match: 10. This CDR3 is built from 15 residues. CDR1 is ENHRY and CDR2 is SYGVKD in the germline V gene.

This receptor was taken from a woman aged 25 to 39 in good health. The sequenced material came from blood. V is TRBV10-3 and J is TRBJ2-7, with 7 bases fitting TRBD1. CDR3 sequence (DNA): TGTGCCATCAGTGGATCCAGACAGGGTCTGTACGAGCAGTACTTC. It specifies CAISGSRQGLYEQYF.